This T cell receptor (beta chain) was found in a study of blood T cell repertoires in COVID-19. Study at large: The United States, Italy and Spain supplied acute and convalescent COVID-19 samples.

The CDR3 runs 13 residues. The germline CDR1 and CDR2 sequences are KGHSH and LQKENI. With 1 base removed from V and 4 bases from J, the gap between germline ends came to 7 bases. Per the authors' pipeline: Amplification of reference gene primers was used by the study to estimate nucleated cell counts. Clones were read by immunoSEQ multiplex PCR, and TCRdb kept only the in-frame ones, dropping some. V, J and clone size derive from that table, while D and trimming were established from the DNA sequence. Among 350,000 or so clones listed, approximately 89% were seen once. Followed longitudinally, the Seattle patients had been enrolled during active infection.

Sequencing was performed on peripheral blood. This TCR derives from a woman aged 55-70 years with COVID-19, enrolled during active disease. The chain has TRBV18 and TRBJ1-1; no definite D call. In DNA, the CDR3 is TGTGCCAGCTCACCACTGGGGAGCACTGAAGCTTTCTTT. It encodes CASSPLGSTEAFF.